The present T cell receptor (beta chain) was sequenced within a study of T cell clonotyping in hematopoietic cell transplantation. The study, taken as a whole, reports: Recipient TCR diversity dropped after transplant; expanded clonotypes rose from day 30 to 180.

Comments on this clone: Antigen: not known.

V gave up 5 bases and J gave up 2 bases, with 9 bases separating them. Germline assignment: CDR1 SNHLY and CDR2 FYNNEI. This CDR3 spans 13 amino acids. Clones were read by immunoSEQ multiplex PCR, and TCRdb kept only the in-frame ones, dropping some. This table holds 25,000 to 30,000 clones, approximately 82% found once. Described time point: recipient sample about 28 days before transplant, after cytoreduction. The sequence derives from a man aged 35 to 55 with acute myeloid leukemia. Some clones in this sample may be carry-over from other donors' samples. Material: peripheral blood mononuclear cells, obtained before stem cell transplant. The chain links TRBV2 to TRBJ2-5; the D call may be TRBD1 or TRBD2 (5 bases each). For the CDR3, the DNA is TGTGCCAGCAGTTGGGACGGTCAAGAGACCCAGTACTTC. It is translated as CASSWDGQETQYF.